The 13 T cell receptor beta chains in this list originate from one sample, sequenced in a study of human T cells and chemical hapten exposure. TCRdb analysed the RACE reads with MiXCR anew, one entry per CDR3 protein. The data show some 91,000 distinct CDR3 sequences, 27% seen once. Time point in this sample: patch test 3, about 24 weeks after DPC sensitization. Treatment indicated: therapeutic diphenylcyclopropenone sensitization with weekly scalp DPC. Material: whole blood, obtained in connection with sensitization to the hapten diphenylcyclopropenone (DPC). The receptors shown here come from a middle-aged man with alopecia areata. Some clones in this sample may be carry-over from other donors' samples.

The V and J genes are TRBV7-2 and TRBJ2-6; D is unclear. Germline V lookup: CDR1 SGHTA, CDR2 FQGNSA. The CDR3 runs 15 residues. V gave up 5 bases and J gave up 1 base, with 9 bases separating them. CDR3 coding DNA: TGTGCCAGCAGCCCCGCCGGTTCTGGGGCCAACGTCCTGACTTTC. Its protein is CASSPAGSGANVLTF.

The chain is built from TRBV10-3 and TRBJ2-1; D may be TRBD1 (5 bases). Trimming took 8 bases from V and 7 from J, leaving 18 bases between them. This CDR3 has 14 amino acids. CDR1 is ENHRY, CDR2 SYGVKD, per germline. In nucleotides, the CDR3 is TGTGCCATCGCAAGGTCGCAGGGCGAGAATGAGCAGTTCTTC. Translating gives CAIARSQGENEQFF.

CDR3: CSSGRALQETQYF. The CDR3 DNA reads as TGCAGCTCCGGCCGGGCCCTCCAAGAGACCCAGTACTTC. This chain links TRBV20-1 with TRBJ2-5; no clear D. The CDR3 totals 13 residues. Germline-derived CDR1 and CDR2 are DFQATT and SNEGSKA (reference sequence).

The chain is built from TRBV14 and TRBJ2-7; 12 bases line up with TRBD2. Germline V gene data show CDR1 as SGHDN and CDR2 as FVKESK. The V segment lost 1 base and the J segment 6 bases; nucleotides outside the gene matches: 4. This CDR3 has 15 residues. The CDR3 coding sequence is TGTGCCAGCAGCCAAGGACTAGCGGGAGTTCGCGAGCAGTACTTC. It specifies CASSQGLAGVREQYF.

V usage is TRBV28 and J usage is TRBJ2-3; 7 bases align to TRBD2. V dropped 6 bases and J dropped 6; count of bases not matched to a gene: 15. The CDR3 runs to 16 residues. Germline CDR1 MDHEN, CDR2 SYDVKM. In DNA, the CDR3 is TGTGCCAGCAGAGAAAGGGGACTAACCCAAAGGGATACGCAGTATTTT. Protein product: CASRERGLTQRDTQYF.

CDR3 in DNA: TGTGCCAGCGGGCAGGACAGGGATCAGCCCCAGCATTTT. Its protein is CASGQDRDQPQHF. The chain joins TRBV28 to TRBJ1-5; 8 positions agree with TRBD1. CDR3 length: 13 residues. V shed 8 bases and J 5 bases; nucleotides not matched to a gene: 5. Germline loops: CDR1 MDHEN, CDR2 SYDVKM. The entire variable domain, with the rest obtained from reference TRBV28 and TRBJ1-5, is as follows: DVKVTQSSRYLVKRTGEKVFLECVQDMDHENMFWYRQDPGLGLRLIYFSYDVKMKEKGDIPEGYSVSREKKERFSLILESASTNQTSMYLCASGQDRDQPQHFGDGTRLSIL.

The chain recombines TRBV2 with TRBJ2-3; D is tentatively TRBD1 or TRBD2 (5 bases each). Trimming left V 10 bases short and J 8 bases short, with 19 bases between. CDR1 is SNHLY, CDR2 FYNNEI, per germline. This CDR3 contains 13 residues. CDR3 sequence reads: CATTGTQSGTQYF. CDR3 sequence (DNA): TGTGCCACCACCGGGACCCAAAGCGGTACGCAGTATTTT.

This clonotype was seen a few times. The V and J genes are TRBV20-1 and TRBJ1-5; D is undetermined. This CDR3 comprises 17 residues. Germline lookup yields CDR1 DFQATT and CDR2 SNEGSKA (reference sequence). Trimming stripped 2 bases from V and 0 bases from J, with 17 bases between. The CDR3 DNA sequence: TGCAGTGCTAGACCCCAACGAGGCGGATTTAGCAATCAGCCCCAGCATTTT. As protein: CSARPQRGGFSNQPQHF.

In this sample, this clonotype turned up many times. This sequence joins TRBV12-3 or TRBV12-4 and TRBJ2-2, with a weak D call TRBD2 (6 bases). V lost 6 bases and J lost 0, with 23 bases in between. The CDR3 loop spans 19 amino acids. CDR3 region: CASSPLLAEPPANTGELFF. In nucleotides, the CDR3 is TGTGCCAGCAGCCCCTTACTAGCCGAACCGCCCGCGAACACCGGGGAGCTGTTTTTT.

The sample holds a few counts of this clonotype. Here the CDR3 reads CASSQGMNTEAFF. The CDR3 DNA reads as TGTGCCAGCAGCCAAGGGATGAACACTGAAGCTTTCTTT. The rearrangement joins TRBV14 to TRBJ1-1; D is unclear. The germline V gene encodes CDR1 SGHDN and CDR2 FVKESK. V lost 1 base, J lost 0 bases, and 3 bases lay in between. CDR3 length: 13 amino acids. Looking up the rest from reference TRBV14 and TRBJ1-1 gives the full variable domain: EAGVTQFPSHSVIEKGQTVTLRCDPISGHDNLYWYRRVMGKEIKFLLHFVKESKQDESGMPNNRFLAERTGGTYSTLKVQPAELEDSGVYFCASSQGMNTEAFFGQGTRLTVV.

The gene calls are TRBV20-1 and TRBJ1-1; perhaps TRBD1 as D (5 bases). Germline V lookup: CDR1 DFQATT, CDR2 SNEGSKA (reference sequence). V lost 6 bases to trimming and J lost 4 bases, with 15 bases between them. This CDR3 has 13 residues. CDR3 sequence: CSARPGGVTEAFF. As DNA, the CDR3 is TGCAGTGCCCGTCCCGGGGGGGTCACTGAAGCTTTCTTT.

This clonotype was recorded a few times. The chain carries TRBV7-9 and TRBJ2-3, with D possibly being TRBD1 or TRBD2 (5 bases each). The germline V gene has CDR1 SEHNR and CDR2 FQNEAQ (reference sequence). This CDR3 region has 13 residues. Trimming cost V 5 bases and J 2 bases, with 8 bases left between them. The CDR3 DNA sequence: TGTGCCAGCAGCCTAGGGACCACAGATACGCAGTATTTT. This codes for CASSLGTTDTQYF.

This chain joins TRBV6-5 and TRBJ2-5; the D gene is possibly TRBD1 (5 bases). The V and J ends lost 6 bases and 0 bases respectively, with 8 bases between them. CDR1 is MNHEY, CDR2 SVGAGI, per germline. The CDR3 contains 13 residues. CDR3 nucleotide sequence: TGTGCCAGCAGGCAGGGATACCAAGAGACCCAGTACTTC. Amino acids: CASRQGYQETQYF.